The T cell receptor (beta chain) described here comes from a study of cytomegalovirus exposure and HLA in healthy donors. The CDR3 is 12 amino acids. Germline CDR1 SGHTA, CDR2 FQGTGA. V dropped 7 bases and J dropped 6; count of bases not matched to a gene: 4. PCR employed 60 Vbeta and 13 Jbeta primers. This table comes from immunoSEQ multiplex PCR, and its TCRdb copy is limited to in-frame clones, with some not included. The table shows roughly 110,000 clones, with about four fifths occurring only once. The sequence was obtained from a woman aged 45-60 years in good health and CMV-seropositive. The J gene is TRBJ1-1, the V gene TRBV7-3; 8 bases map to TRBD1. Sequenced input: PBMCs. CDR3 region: CASKTGVSEAFF. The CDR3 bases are TGTGCCAGCAAGACAGGGGTGTCTGAAGCTTTCTTT.